This T cell receptor beta chain was identified in a study of T cells after yellow fever vaccination (dated by TCRdb to the late 2010s). Turning to the overall study: The SMART-Seq v4 Ultra Low Input RNA kit was used to prepare libraries from fractions with low cell numbers. Blood samples were taken at several timepoints before and after primary and secondary immunization, and bulk PBMC replicates and cell subsets were isolated. To track T-cell clones before and after primary and booster YFV17D yellow fever vaccination, bulk TCR alpha and beta repertoires were sequenced longitudinally. Two healthy male donors, one aged 18 to 29 and one aged 30 to 40 years, made up the cohort. General findings and caveats noted by the study authors: The study included only a couple of donors, which limits how far the findings can be generalized. Most clones expanded after primary vaccination (96% of CD4 and 88% of CD8) were re-detected after the booster, suggesting that broad memory maintenance occurred. Compared with the primary T-cell response, the secondary T-cell response was weaker but faster, peaking on day 5 rather than day 15. A small fraction of clonotypes showed up in both the CD4 and CD8 compartments, probably as a result of convergent recombination. Because abundant contaminating clonotypes from the bulk population could be contained in FACS-sorted repertoires, computational filtering was required.

This clonotype has just one count. It lacks a known antigen. Base qualities were left out, and no much larger clone turns up one base away. One read represents weak support. The germline V gene (reference sequence) supplies CDR1 DFQATT and CDR2 SNEGSKA. From the cysteine up to the phenylalanine, the CDR3 has a length of 14 residues. Only the CDR3 portion is preserved as DNA: 42 bases, with reading frame beginning at the first base. Clipping removes 4 bases from V and 6 bases from J, with 8 as the unmatched junction base count. TCR cDNA was made using 5'RACE template switching, a step that added a universal primer site and unique molecular identifiers. Priming of cDNA synthesis was performed from both the TCR alpha and TCR beta constant segments. Library amplification used two PCR steps, and the second PCR step added sample barcodes and sequencing adapters. Libraries were sequenced on Illumina HiSeq 2500 (2x100 bp) or NovaSeq (2x150 bp). The paper's processing steps were these. Demultiplexing of reads and collapsing into UMI consensus sequences were performed with MIGEC, and V(D)J alignment was carried out with MiXCR. Using edgeR on replicate PBMC samples, clonotypes were called vaccine-responding if FDR was below 0.01 and the log2 fold change was above 5 up to day 15. CD4 or CD8 identity was assigned to each bulk clonotype according to whether the clonotype was present at higher abundance in the sequenced CD4 repertoire or the sequenced CD8 repertoire. TCRdb trimmed the raw reads at Q25, called clones with MiXCR and kept productive beta chains. Rows with one shared CDR3 protein collapse into an entry with the most common genes and DNA. For this entry, the V and J calls and clone size follow TCRdb and not the study's own pipeline. Present in this sample are 300,000 to 450,000 distinct CDR3 sequences, around 8.1% of which were seen just once. 17% of the sample is held by the ten biggest clonotypes.

The treatment or condition label here, explained by the study, means: live attenuated yellow fever vaccine strain. At each blood-draw timepoint, two biological replicates of bulk PBMCs were collected. A standard Ficoll-Paque protocol was used to isolate PBMCs from peripheral blood. RNA was extracted with TriZol from bulk PBMCs, CD4 and CD8 fractions, and dextramer-positive and dextramer-negative fractions. The sample consisted of PBMCs, taken about 49 days after the first yellow fever vaccination. The rearranged segments are TRBV20-1 and TRBJ2-1; 8 bases in the middle match TRBD1. The TCR sequence derives from a man between 18 and 29 years old who received the YFV17D yellow fever vaccine. The CDR3 has the sequence CSATGGTPSNEQFF. The nucleotide sequence is TGCAGTGCTACAGGGGGCACCCCTTCCAATGAGCAGTTCTTC.